This T cell receptor beta chain stems from a study of cytomegalovirus exposure and HLA in healthy donors. Study background: Sequencing of approximately 190 million T cells in an earlier analysis found 120 million or so unique TCR beta sequences. Study observations and caveats: TCR beta V- and J-gene trimming, according to a later analysis, was linked to a missense DCLRE1C variant.

With regard to this clone: Its antigen is currently unknown.

Germline trimming cut 7 bases from V and 2 bases from J; bases unmatched to any gene: 4. This CDR3 has 14 residues. CDR1 and CDR2 (germline): SNHLY, FYNNEI. The PCR used 60 Vbeta and 13 Jbeta primers. Assay used: immunoSEQ multiplex PCR; TCRdb lists only in-frame clones, some missing. Of approximately 110,000 clones listed, around 70% are singletons. Sequencing was carried out using PBMCs. The chain has TRBV2 and TRBJ1-5, with 8 nucleotides matching TRBD1. The source of this sequence is a woman aged 70-85 years in good health and CMV-seropositive. The CDR3: CASMDREGNQPQHF. The CDR3 nucleotides read TGTGCCAGCATGGACAGGGAAGGCAATCAGCCCCAGCATTTT.